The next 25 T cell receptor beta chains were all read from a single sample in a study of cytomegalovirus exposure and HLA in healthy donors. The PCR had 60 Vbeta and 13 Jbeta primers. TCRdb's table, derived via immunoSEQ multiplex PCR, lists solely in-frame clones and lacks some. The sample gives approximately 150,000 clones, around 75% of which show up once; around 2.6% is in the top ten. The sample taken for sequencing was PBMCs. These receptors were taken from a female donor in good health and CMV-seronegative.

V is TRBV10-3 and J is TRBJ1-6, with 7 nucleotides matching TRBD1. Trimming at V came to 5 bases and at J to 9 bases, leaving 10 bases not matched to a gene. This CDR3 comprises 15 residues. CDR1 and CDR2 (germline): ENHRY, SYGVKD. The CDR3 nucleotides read TGTGCCATCAGTTCGGTCGGGGCAGGGGGTTCACCCCTCCACTTT. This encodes CAISSVGAGGSPLHF.

The DNA for the CDR3 is TGTGCCAGCAGTTACCCCCAGGGGGCCTCTGGAAACACCATATATTTT. The encoded protein is CASSYPQGASGNTIYF. V gene TRBV6-6 combines with J gene TRBJ1-3, with 8 bases identical to TRBD1. The CDR3 is 16 residues long. Germline V CDR1 and CDR2: MNHNY, SVGAGI (reference sequence). The V and J ends lost 2 bases and 0 bases, in that order; junction bases with no gene match: 3.

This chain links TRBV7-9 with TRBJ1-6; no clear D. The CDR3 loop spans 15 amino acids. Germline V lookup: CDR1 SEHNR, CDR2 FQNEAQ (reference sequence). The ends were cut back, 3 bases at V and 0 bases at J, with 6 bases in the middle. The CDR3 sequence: CASSFEGSYNSPLHF. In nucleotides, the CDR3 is TGTGCCAGCAGCTTCGAGGGCTCCTATAATTCACCCCTCCACTTT.

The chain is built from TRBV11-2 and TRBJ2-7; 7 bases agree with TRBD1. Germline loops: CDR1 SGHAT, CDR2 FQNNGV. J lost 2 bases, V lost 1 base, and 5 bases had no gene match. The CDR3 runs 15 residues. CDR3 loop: CASSLGWTGPYEQYF. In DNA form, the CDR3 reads TGTGCCAGCAGCTTAGGCTGGACAGGTCCCTACGAGCAGTACTTC. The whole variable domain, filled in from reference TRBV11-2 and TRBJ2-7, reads EAGVAQSPRYKIIEKRQSVAFWCNPISGHATLYWYQQILGQGPKLLIQFQNNGVVDDSQLPKDRFSAERLKGVDSTLKIQPAKLEDSAVYLCASSLGWTGPYEQYFGPGTRLTVT.

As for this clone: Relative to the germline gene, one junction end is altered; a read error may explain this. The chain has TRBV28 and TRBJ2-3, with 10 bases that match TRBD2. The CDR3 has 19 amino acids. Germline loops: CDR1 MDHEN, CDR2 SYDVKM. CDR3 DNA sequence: TGTGCCAGCAGTTGGGCAGGGGTATCGGCTAGCGGGAGCAGAGATACGCAGTATTTT. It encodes CASSWAGVSASGSRDTQYF.

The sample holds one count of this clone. CDR3 amino acids: CASSLRDRPNTEAFF. The CDR3 region has the DNA TGTGCCAGCAGCTTGAGGGACAGGCCGAACACTGAAGCTTTCTTT. The chain uses TRBV11-3 and TRBJ1-1; 8 bases map to TRBD1. CDR1 and CDR2 (germline): SGHNT, YENEEA. The CDR3 totals 15 residues. Losses at the gene ends were 3 bases for V and 1 base for J; bases not matched to a gene: 4.

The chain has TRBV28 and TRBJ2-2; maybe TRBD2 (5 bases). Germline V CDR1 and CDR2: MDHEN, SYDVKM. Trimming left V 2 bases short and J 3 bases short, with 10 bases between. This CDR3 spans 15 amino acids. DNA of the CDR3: TGTGCCAGCAGTTTAGCCGGGGTCGACACCGGGGAGCTGTTTTTT. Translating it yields CASSLAGVDTGELFF.

CDR3 in DNA: TGCGCCAGCAGCCAAGAAAGTCGACAGTATTATCAGCCCCAGCATTTT. This translates into CASSQESRQYYQPQHF. This chain uses TRBV4-1 with TRBJ1-5; the D gene is possibly TRBD1 (5 bases). The CDR3 loop spans 16 amino acids. From germline, CDR1 is MGHRA and CDR2 YSYEKL. With 0 bases removed from V and 5 bases from J, the gap between germline ends came to 14 bases.

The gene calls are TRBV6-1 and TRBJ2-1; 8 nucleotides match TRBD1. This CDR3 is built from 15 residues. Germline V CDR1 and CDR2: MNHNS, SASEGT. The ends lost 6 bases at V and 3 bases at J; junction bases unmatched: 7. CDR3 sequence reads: CASSADRGLYNEQFF. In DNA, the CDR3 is TGTGCCAGCAGCGCCGACAGGGGACTCTACAATGAGCAGTTCTTC.

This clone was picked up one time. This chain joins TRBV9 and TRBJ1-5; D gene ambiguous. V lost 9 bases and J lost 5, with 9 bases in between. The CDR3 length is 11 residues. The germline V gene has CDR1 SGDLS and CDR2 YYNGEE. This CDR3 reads CATQEDQPQHF. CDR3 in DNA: TGTGCCACCCAGGAGGATCAGCCCCAGCATTTT.

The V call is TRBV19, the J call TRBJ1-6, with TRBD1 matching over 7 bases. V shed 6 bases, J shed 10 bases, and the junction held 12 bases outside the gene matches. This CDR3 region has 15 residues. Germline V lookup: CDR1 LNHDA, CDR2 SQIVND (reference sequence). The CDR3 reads CASSLNRGGGSPLHF. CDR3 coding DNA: TGTGCCAGTAGCCTAAACAGGGGCGGAGGGTCACCCCTCCACTTT.

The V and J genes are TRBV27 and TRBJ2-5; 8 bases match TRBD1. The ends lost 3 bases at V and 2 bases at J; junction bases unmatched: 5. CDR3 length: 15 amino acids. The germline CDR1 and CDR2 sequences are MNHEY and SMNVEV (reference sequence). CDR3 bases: TGTGCCAGCAGTTTCCAGGGGGCATATCAAGAGACCCAGTACTTC. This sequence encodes CASSFQGAYQETQYF.

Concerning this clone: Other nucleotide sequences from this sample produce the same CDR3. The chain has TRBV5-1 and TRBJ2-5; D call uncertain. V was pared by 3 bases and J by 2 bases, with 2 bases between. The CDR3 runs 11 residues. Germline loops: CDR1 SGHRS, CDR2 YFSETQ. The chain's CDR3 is CASSSQETQYF. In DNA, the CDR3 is TGCGCCAGCAGCTCTCAAGAGACCCAGTACTTC.

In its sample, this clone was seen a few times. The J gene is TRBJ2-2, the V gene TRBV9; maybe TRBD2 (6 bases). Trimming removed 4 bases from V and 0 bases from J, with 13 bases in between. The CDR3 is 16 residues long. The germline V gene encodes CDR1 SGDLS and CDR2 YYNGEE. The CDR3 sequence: CASSLAWGANTGELFF. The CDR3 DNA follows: TGTGCCAGCAGCTTAGCCTGGGGGGCGAACACCGGGGAGCTGTTTTTT. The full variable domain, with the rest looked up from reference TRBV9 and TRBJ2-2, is DSGVTQTPKHLITATGQRVTLRCSPRSGDLSVYWYQQSLDQGLQFLIQYYNGEERAKGNILERFSAQQFPDLHSELNLSSLELGDSALYFCASSLAWGANTGELFFGEGSRLTVL.

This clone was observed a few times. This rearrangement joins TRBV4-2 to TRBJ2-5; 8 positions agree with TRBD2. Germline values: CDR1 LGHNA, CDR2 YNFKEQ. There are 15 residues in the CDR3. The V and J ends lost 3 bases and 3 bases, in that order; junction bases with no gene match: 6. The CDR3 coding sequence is TGTGCCAGCAGCCAGTCGGAGCGGGAGAAAGAGACCCAGTACTTC. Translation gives CASSQSEREKETQYF.

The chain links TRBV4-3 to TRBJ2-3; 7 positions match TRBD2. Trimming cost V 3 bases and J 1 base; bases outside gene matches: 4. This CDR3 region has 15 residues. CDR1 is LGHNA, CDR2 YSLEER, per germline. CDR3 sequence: CASSQGSGGTDTQYF. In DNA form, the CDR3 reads TGCGCCAGCAGCCAGGGGAGCGGGGGCACAGATACGCAGTATTTT.

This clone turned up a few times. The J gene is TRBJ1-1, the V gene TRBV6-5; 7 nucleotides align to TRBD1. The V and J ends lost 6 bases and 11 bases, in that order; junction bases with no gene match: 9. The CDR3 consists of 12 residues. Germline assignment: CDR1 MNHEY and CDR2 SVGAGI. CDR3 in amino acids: CASSSRQGAAFF. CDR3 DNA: TGTGCCAGCAGCTCGCGACAGGGAGCGGCTTTCTTT.

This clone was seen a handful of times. The CDR3 coding sequence is TGTGCCAGACAGGGGGGACGAATGCCCTACGAGCAGTACTTC. Translating gives CARQGGRMPYEQYF. V and J are TRBV11-3 and TRBJ2-7; 8 bases align to TRBD1. Trimming at V came to 9 bases and at J to 2 bases, leaving 9 bases not matched to a gene. The CDR3 totals 14 residues. Germline V gene sequence: CDR1 SGHNT, CDR2 YENEEA.

The CDR3 loop is CASSANSGGSETQYF. CDR3 nucleotides: TGTGCCAGCAGCGCCAATAGCGGGGGGTCCGAGACCCAGTACTTC. The genes are TRBV7-6 and TRBJ2-5; 10 bases line up with TRBD2. Germline values: CDR1 SGHVS, CDR2 FNYEAQ. The CDR3 runs 15 residues. V lost 5 bases to trimming and J lost 5 bases; unmatched junction nucleotides: 8.

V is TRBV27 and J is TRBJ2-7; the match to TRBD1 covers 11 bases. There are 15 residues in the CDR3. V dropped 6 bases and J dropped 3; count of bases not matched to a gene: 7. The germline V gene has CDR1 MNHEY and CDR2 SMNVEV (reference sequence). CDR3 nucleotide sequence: TGTGCCAGCAGCAGGACGGGACAGGGGGTCTACGAGCAGTACTTC. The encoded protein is CASSRTGQGVYEQYF.

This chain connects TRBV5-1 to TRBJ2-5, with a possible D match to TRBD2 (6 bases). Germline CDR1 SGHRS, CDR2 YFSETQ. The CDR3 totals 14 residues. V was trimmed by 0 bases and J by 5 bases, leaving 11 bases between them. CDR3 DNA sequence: TGCGCCAGCAGCTTGGTGGGGGGACCGGAGACCCAGTACTTC. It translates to CASSLVGGPETQYF.

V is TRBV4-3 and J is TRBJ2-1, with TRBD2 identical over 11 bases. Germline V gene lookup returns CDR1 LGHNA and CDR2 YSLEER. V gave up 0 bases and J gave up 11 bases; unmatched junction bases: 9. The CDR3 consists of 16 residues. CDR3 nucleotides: TGCGCCAGCAGCCAAGATCTTAATAGCGGGGGGGCTAAGCAGTTCTTC. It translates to CASSQDLNSGGAKQFF.

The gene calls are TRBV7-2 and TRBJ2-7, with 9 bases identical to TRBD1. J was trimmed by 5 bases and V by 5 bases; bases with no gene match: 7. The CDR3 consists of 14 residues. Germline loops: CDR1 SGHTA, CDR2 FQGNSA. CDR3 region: CASSHRDRENEQYF. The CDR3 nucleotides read TGTGCCAGCAGCCACCGGGACAGGGAGAACGAGCAGTACTTC.

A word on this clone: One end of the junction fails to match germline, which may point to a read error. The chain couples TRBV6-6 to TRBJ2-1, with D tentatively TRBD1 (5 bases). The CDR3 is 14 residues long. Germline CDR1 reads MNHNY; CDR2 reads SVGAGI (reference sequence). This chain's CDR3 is CASSPGQNYNEQLF. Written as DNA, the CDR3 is TGTGCCAGCAGCCCTGGACAAAACTACAATGAGCAGCTCTTC.

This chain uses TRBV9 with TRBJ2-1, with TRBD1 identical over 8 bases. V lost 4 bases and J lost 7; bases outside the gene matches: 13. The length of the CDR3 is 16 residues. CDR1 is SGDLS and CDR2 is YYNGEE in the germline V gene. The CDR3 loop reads CASSLLGQGFRNEQFF. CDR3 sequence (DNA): TGTGCCAGCAGCCTACTCGGACAGGGTTTTCGAAATGAGCAGTTCTTC.